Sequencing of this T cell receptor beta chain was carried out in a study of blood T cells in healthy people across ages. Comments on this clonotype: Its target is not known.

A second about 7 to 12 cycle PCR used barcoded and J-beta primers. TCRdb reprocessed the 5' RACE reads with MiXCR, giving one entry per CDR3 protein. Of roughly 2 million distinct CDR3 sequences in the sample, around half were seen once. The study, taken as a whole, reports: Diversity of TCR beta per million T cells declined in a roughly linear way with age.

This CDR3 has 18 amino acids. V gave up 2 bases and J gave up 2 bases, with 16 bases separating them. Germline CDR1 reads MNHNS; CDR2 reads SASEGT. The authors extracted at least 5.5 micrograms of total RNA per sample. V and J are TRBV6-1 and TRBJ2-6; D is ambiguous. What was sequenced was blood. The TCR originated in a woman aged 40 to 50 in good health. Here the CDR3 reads CASSERWKEWTGANVLTF. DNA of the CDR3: TGTGCCAGCAGTGAAAGATGGAAGGAATGGACTGGGGCCAACGTCCTGACTTTC.